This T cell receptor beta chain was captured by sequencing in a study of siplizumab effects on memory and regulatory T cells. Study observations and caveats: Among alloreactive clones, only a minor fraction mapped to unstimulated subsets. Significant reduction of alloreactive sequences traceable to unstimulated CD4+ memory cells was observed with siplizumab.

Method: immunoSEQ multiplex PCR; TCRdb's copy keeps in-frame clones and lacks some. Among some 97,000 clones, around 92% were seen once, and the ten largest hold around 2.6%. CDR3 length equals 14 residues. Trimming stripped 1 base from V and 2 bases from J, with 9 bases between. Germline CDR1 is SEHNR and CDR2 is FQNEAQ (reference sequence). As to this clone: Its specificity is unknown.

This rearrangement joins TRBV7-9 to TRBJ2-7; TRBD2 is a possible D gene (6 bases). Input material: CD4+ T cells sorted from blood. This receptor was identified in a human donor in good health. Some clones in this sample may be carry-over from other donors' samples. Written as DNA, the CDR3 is TGTGCCAGCAGCTTAGGCGGGGTTACCTACGAGCAGTACTTC. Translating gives CASSLGGVTYEQYF. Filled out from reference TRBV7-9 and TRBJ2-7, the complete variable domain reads DTGVSQNPRHKITKRGQNVTFRCDPISEHNRLYWYRQTLGQGPEFLTYFQNEAQLEKSRLLSDRFSAERPKGSFSTLEIQRTEQGDSAMYLCASSLGGVTYEQYFGPGTRLTVT.